Listed here are 27 T cell receptor beta chains from one sample, sequenced in a study of beta chain features in type 1 diabetes. Expressed TCRB transcripts were sequenced because the isolated RNA had all been reverse transcribed beforehand. TCRdb keeps only in-frame clones here, not all; method: immunoSEQ multiplex PCR. This table has some 250,000 clones, 25% to 30% appearing once. The sample was central memory CD4+ T cells from blood. The receptors originated from a man aged 25 to 40 in good health.

This chain uses TRBV7-2 with TRBJ2-1, with TRBD2 as a possible D gene (6 bases). This CDR3 is 13 amino acids long. Germline V CDR1 and CDR2: SGHTA, FQGNSA. Trimming took 5 bases from V and 7 from J, leaving 12 bases between them. In DNA form, the CDR3 reads TGTGCCAGCAGCCCGGGTCGGGGGAATGAGCAGTTCTTC. This gives the protein CASSPGRGNEQFF.

V gene TRBV9 combines with J gene TRBJ2-7; D ambiguous. Germline V gene sequence: CDR1 SGDLS, CDR2 YYNGEE. This CDR3 region has 14 residues. V lost 0 bases and J 2 bases, leaving 9 bases between the germline ends. The CDR3, as DNA: TGTGCCAGCAGCGTAGACTTGGCGGCCTACGAGCAGTACTTC. Translating it yields CASSVDLAAYEQYF. Full variable domain (rest looked up from reference TRBV9 and TRBJ2-7): DSGVTQTPKHLITATGQRVTLRCSPRSGDLSVYWYQQSLDQGLQFLIQYYNGEERAKGNILERFSAQQFPDLHSELNLSSLELGDSALYFCASSVDLAAYEQYFGPGTRLTVT.

This clone was seen a handful of times. The chain combines TRBV30 with TRBJ2-7; D gene unclear. The CDR3 spans 11 residues. V was clipped by 3 bases and J by 5 bases, with 8 bases between them. Germline V lookup: CDR1 GTSNPN, CDR2 SVGIG (reference sequence). The CDR3 loop is CAWSHANEQYF. The CDR3 coding sequence is TGTGCCTGGAGCCACGCGAACGAGCAGTACTTC.

The chain has TRBV19 and TRBJ2-7; D is possibly TRBD2 (6 bases). The CDR3 contains 14 residues. The germline V and J ends were trimmed by 3 bases and 5 bases, with 14 bases remaining between them. The V gene's germline CDR1 is LNHDA and CDR2 SQIVND (reference sequence). CDR3 protein: CASSITGLPHEQYF. Written as DNA, the CDR3 is TGTGCCAGTAGTATCACGGGACTCCCCCACGAGCAGTACTTC.

This clone was counted between two and nine times. J is TRBJ2-3 and V is TRBV7-2, with 8 bases aligning to TRBD2. J lost 0 bases, V lost 5 bases, and 7 bases had no gene match. The CDR3 spans 16 residues. The germline V gene has CDR1 SGHTA and CDR2 FQGNSA. The CDR3 sequence is CASSIHSGNSTDTQYF. For the CDR3, the DNA is TGTGCCAGCAGCATTCATAGCGGGAATAGCACAGATACGCAGTATTTT. Together with reference TRBV7-2 and TRBJ2-3, the CDR3 gives the full variable domain: GAGVSQSPSNKVTEKGKDVELRCDPISGHTALYWYRQSLGQGLEFLIYFQGNSAPDKSGLPSDRFSAERTGGSVSTLTIQRTQQEDSAVYLCASSIHSGNSTDTQYFGPGTRLTVL.

To note about this clone: A read error may account for a junction end that differs from germline. In nucleotides, the CDR3 is TGTGCCAGCAGCTTGGTACACGACACCGAAGCTTTCTTT. It encodes CASSLVHDTEAFF. The chain carries TRBV5-6 and TRBJ1-1, with no clear D. This CDR3 comprises 13 residues. CDR1 is SGHDT, CDR2 YYEEEE, per germline.

This clone was seen a handful of times. Other nucleotide sequences from this sample produce the same CDR3. The V and J genes are TRBV2 and TRBJ2-2; D unresolved. The CDR3 has 13 amino acids. Trimming removed 4 bases at V and 2 bases at J, with 5 bases between. Looked up from germline, CDR1 is SNHLY and CDR2 is FYNNEI. CDR3 nucleotide sequence: TGTGCCAGCAGTGGGCTCAACACCGGGGAGCTGTTTTTT. Its protein product is CASSGLNTGELFF.

The chain uses TRBV29-1 and TRBJ2-7; D ambiguous. CDR3 length equals 14 residues. CDR1 and CDR2 (germline): SQVTM, ANQGSEA. V gave up 4 bases and J gave up 1 base, with 14 bases separating them. For the CDR3, the DNA is TGCAGCGTTGTTGGCCCGGTCACTTCCTACGAGCAGTACTTC. Amino acid sequence: CSVVGPVTSYEQYF.

V usage is TRBV6-5 and J usage is TRBJ2-7; 8 nucleotides match TRBD2. V was pared by 5 bases and J by 3 bases, with 9 bases of the junction left unmatched. This CDR3 has 15 amino acids. Germline CDR1 and CDR2: MNHEY and SVGAGI. This CDR3 is CASSRGTRSIYEQYF. Written as DNA, the CDR3 is TGTGCCAGCAGTCGCGGGACTAGAAGTATCTACGAGCAGTACTTC.

With regard to this clone: The identical CDR3 is also encoded by other nucleotide sequences in the sample. The rearrangement uses TRBV5-4 and TRBJ2-1; no clear D. The CDR3 sequence is 9 residues long. The V end lost 4 bases, the J end lost 10 bases, and 3 bases lay between the germline ends. The germline V gene has CDR1 SGHNT and CDR2 YYREEE (reference sequence). The CDR3 here is CASSLEQFF. CDR3 DNA: TGTGCCAGCAGCCTCGAGCAGTTCTTC.

This chain uses TRBV7-2 with TRBJ1-5, with unresolved D. The germline V gene encodes CDR1 SGHTA and CDR2 FQGNSA. Trimming left V 2 bases short and J 3 bases short, with 2 bases between. This CDR3 contains 12 residues. CDR3 sequence (DNA): TGTGCCAGCAGCTTAAACAATCAGCCCCAGCATTTT. It yields the protein CASSLNNQPQHF.

V and J are TRBV29-1 and TRBJ2-3; D not resolved. V lost 6 bases to trimming and J lost 1 base, with 14 bases between them. From germline, CDR1 is SQVTM and CDR2 ANQGSEA. This CDR3 is built from 14 residues. The CDR3 bases are TGCAGCGTCGCCTTATCGAGTGGCACAGATACGCAGTATTTT. Translated: CSVALSSGTDTQYF.

The rearrangement joins TRBV15 to TRBJ2-5, with D unclear. V was pared by 0 bases and J by 2 bases, with 4 bases between. This CDR3 is built from 13 residues. Germline assignment: CDR1 LNHNV and CDR2 YYDKDF (reference sequence). The CDR3 sequence: CATSRDQQETQYF. The CDR3, as DNA: TGTGCCACCAGCAGAGACCAGCAAGAGACCCAGTACTTC.

This chain links TRBV6-6 with TRBJ1-5; the match to TRBD1 covers 12 bases. Trimming cost V 6 bases and J 6 bases; bases outside gene matches: 9. The CDR3 runs to 16 residues. From germline, CDR1 is MNHNY and CDR2 SVGAGI (reference sequence). CDR3 in amino acids: CASSHLRDRGPQPQHF. The CDR3 DNA is TGTGCCAGCAGCCACTTGCGGGACAGGGGGCCTCAGCCCCAGCATTTT.

DNA of the CDR3: TGTGCCAGCAGCGACCCGACCAAGGGGAACCAAGACTATGGCTACACCTTC. Encoded protein: CASSDPTKGNQDYGYTF. The chain combines TRBV9 with TRBJ1-2, with a weak D call TRBD1 (5 bases). In germline, CDR1 is SGDLS, CDR2 YYNGEE. The CDR3 spans 17 residues. V was clipped by 3 bases and J by 3 bases, with 21 bases between them.

With regard to this clone: The sample has other DNA sequences that encode this CDR3 too. V gene TRBV5-1 combines with J gene TRBJ2-7, with 9 bases lining up with TRBD1. The CDR3 loop spans 15 amino acids. The germline V gene has CDR1 SGHRS and CDR2 YFSETQ. Germline trimming cut 0 bases from V and 5 bases from J; bases unmatched to any gene: 6. CDR3 DNA: TGCGCCAGCAGCTTGGCCGGGACAGGGCTAAACGAGCAGTACTTC. Amino acid sequence: CASSLAGTGLNEQYF.

The chain recombines TRBV11-2 with TRBJ2-1; TRBD2 is a possible D gene (6 bases). Per germline, CDR1 SGHAT and CDR2 FQNNGV. The ends were cut back, 5 bases at V and 9 bases at J, with 11 bases in the middle. The CDR3 is made up of 12 amino acids. CDR3: CASSPHSGEQFF. The DNA for the CDR3 is TGTGCCAGCAGCCCTCATAGCGGTGAGCAGTTCTTC.

The chain is built from TRBV13 and TRBJ2-3; no definite D call. Looked up from germline, CDR1 is PRHDT and CDR2 is FYEKMQ (reference sequence). Trimming shortened V by 5 bases and J by 4 bases, and 13 bases separated the two germline ends. The CDR3 contains 14 residues. This CDR3 is CASSVGPSADTQYF. In DNA form, the CDR3 reads TGTGCCAGCAGCGTTGGGCCCTCAGCAGATACGCAGTATTTT. Full variable domain (remainder filled in from reference TRBV13 and TRBJ2-3): AAGVIQSPRHLIKEKRETATLKCYPIPRHDTVYWYQQGPGQDPQFLISFYEKMQSDKGSIPDRFSAQQFSDYHSELNMSSLELGDSALYFCASSVGPSADTQYFGPGTRLTVL.

This clone was seen a few times. The V call is TRBV5-1, the J call TRBJ1-2, with D perhaps TRBD1 (6 bases). The CDR3 consists of 14 residues. Germline CDR1 reads SGHRS; CDR2 reads YFSETQ. The ends were cut back, 0 bases at V and 2 bases at J, with 8 bases in the middle. In DNA form, the CDR3 reads TGCGCCAGCAGCTTGGGGCAGGGGAACTATGGCTACACCTTC. It translates to CASSLGQGNYGYTF.

The chain combines TRBV6-1 with TRBJ1-5; D might be TRBD1 (5 bases). V was cut by 4 bases and J by 4 bases, with 11 bases left in between. The CDR3 has 14 residues. The germline CDR1 and CDR2 sequences are MNHNS and SASEGT. The CDR3 DNA follows: TGTGCCAGCAGTGGGGGGGTAACGAATCAGCCCCAGCATTTT. This translates into CASSGGVTNQPQHF.

The chain joins TRBV28 to TRBJ2-7; 7 bases agree with TRBD1. The CDR3 runs 15 residues. The ends lost 6 bases at V and 1 base at J; junction bases unmatched: 9. Germline V lookup: CDR1 MDHEN, CDR2 SYDVKM. The DNA of the CDR3 is TGTGCCAGCAGGACCGTGGACAGGAATTCCTACGAGCAGTACTTC. Its protein is CASRTVDRNSYEQYF.

This clone was seen a handful of times. This chain links TRBV10-2 with TRBJ2-4, with D possibly matching TRBD2 (5 bases). Per the germline V gene, CDR1 is WSHSY and CDR2 is SAAADI. The CDR3 contains 13 residues. V lost 8 bases and J 0 bases, leaving 8 bases between the germline ends. CDR3 DNA sequence: TGCGCCAGCTCTCGGGAAGCCAAAAACATTCAGTACTTC. It codes for CASSREAKNIQYF.

The CDR3 sequence is CASSLGQVQETQYF. CDR3 DNA: TGCGCCAGCAGCTTGGGGCAGGTCCAAGAGACCCAGTACTTC. V gene TRBV5-1 combines with J gene TRBJ2-5; D is unresolved. There are 14 residues in the CDR3. The V gene lost 0 bases and the J gene lost 1 base, with 7 bases spanning the gap. Germline V gene lookup returns CDR1 SGHRS and CDR2 YFSETQ.

This chain links TRBV19 with TRBJ2-7; D unclear. The CDR3 sequence is 13 residues long. Germline V lookup: CDR1 LNHDA, CDR2 SQIVND (reference sequence). With 4 bases removed from V and 3 bases from J, the gap between germline ends came to 10 bases. CDR3 loop: CASSKDPFYEQYF. The CDR3 DNA reads TGTGCCAGTAGTAAGGATCCCTTCTACGAGCAGTACTTC. Variable domain in full (rest from reference TRBV19 and TRBJ2-7): DGGITQSPKYLFRKEGQNVTLSCEQNLNHDAMYWYRQDPGQGLRLIYYSQIVNDFQKGDIAEGYSVSREKKESFPLTVTSAQKNPTAFYLCASSKDPFYEQYFGPGTRLTVT.

This clone has just a few counts. CDR3 sequence reads: CASSSGLASSYEQYF. In DNA form, the CDR3 reads TGTGCCAGCAGCTCCGGACTAGCGAGCTCCTACGAGCAGTACTTC. The genes are TRBV7-2 and TRBJ2-7, with 9 bases identical to TRBD2. CDR1 is SGHTA, CDR2 FQGNSA, per germline. This CDR3 region has 15 residues. The V segment lost 4 bases and the J segment 0 bases; nucleotides outside the gene matches: 4.

This clone was counted a few times. This chain uses TRBV6-6 with TRBJ2-7; 8 nucleotides match TRBD1. Unmatched junction bases numbered 11, after V lost 4 bases and J lost 3 bases. Germline values: CDR1 MNHNY, CDR2 SVGAGI (reference sequence). The CDR3 spans 16 residues. CDR3 sequence reads: CASSFSSGQENYEQYF. CDR3 bases: TGTGCCAGCAGTTTCAGCTCGGGACAGGAAAACTACGAGCAGTACTTC.

This clone turned up a few times. The chain employs TRBV10-3 and TRBJ1-1; tentative D call: TRBD1 (5 bases). V shed 11 bases and J shed 4 bases, with 29 bases lying between them. The germline CDR1 and CDR2 sequences are ENHRY and SYGVKD. CDR3 length equals 17 residues. As DNA, the CDR3 is TGTGCCGCTGGATCCACCACAGGTATAAAGAGTGGCACTGAAGCTTTCTTT. This encodes CAAGSTTGIKSGTEAFF.